Below, one TCR beta chain is given with its context. Its antigen is not known. The read is 3 residues too short to cover the CDR3 end, so that end is filled in from the germline J gene. Other DNA sequences of this sample code for an identical CDR3. The data were produced by immunoSEQ multiplex PCR, yet TCRdb's version contains in-frame clones alone and is incomplete. Its listing shows 36,000 or so clones. These data belong to a study of T cells in women clearing cervical HPV infection. Study at large: Donors had HPV16-related CIN3 or worse; 2 had invasive cancer. With HLA typing for only a few women, HLA confounding remains possible. General observations from the study: CIN3+ cases had significantly higher TCR repertoire richness than controls, but evenness did not differ.

The germline gives CDR1 SNHLY, CDR2 FYNNEI. V was trimmed by 1 base and J by 0 bases, leaving 10 bases between them. This CDR3 region has 16 residues. The chain combines TRBV2 with TRBJ2-4; no reliable D call. The sequencing sample was made of blood buffy coat. This TCR was sampled from a woman between 18 and 75 years old with a cervical HPV16 infection that either progressed to CIN3+ or cleared (not recorded which). The CDR3 DNA, read in part, is TGTGCCAGCAGTGAAGGGGCTTACGTAGCCAAAAACATT. Translating it yields CASSEGAYVAKNI. The entire CDR3 reads CASSEGAYVAKNIQYF.